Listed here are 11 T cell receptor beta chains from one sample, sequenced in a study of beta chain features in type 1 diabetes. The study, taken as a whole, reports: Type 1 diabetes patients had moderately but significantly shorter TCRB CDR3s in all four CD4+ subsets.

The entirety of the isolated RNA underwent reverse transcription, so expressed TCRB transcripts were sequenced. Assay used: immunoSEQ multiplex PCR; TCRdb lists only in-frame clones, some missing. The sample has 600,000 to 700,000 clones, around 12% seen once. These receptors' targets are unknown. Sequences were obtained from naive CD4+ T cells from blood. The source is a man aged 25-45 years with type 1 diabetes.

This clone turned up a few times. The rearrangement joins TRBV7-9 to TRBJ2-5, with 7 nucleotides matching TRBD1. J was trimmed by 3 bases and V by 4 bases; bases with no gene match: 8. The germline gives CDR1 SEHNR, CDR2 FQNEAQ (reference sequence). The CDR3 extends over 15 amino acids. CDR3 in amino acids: CASSSGTEGEETQYF. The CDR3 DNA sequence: TGTGCCAGCAGCTCCGGGACAGAGGGAGAAGAGACCCAGTACTTC.

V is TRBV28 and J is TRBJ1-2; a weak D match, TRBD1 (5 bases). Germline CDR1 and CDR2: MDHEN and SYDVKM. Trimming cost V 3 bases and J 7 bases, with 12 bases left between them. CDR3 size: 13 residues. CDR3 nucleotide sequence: TGTGCCAGCAGTTTGGGCAGGGTGGCTGGCTACACCTTC. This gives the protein CASSLGRVAGYTF.

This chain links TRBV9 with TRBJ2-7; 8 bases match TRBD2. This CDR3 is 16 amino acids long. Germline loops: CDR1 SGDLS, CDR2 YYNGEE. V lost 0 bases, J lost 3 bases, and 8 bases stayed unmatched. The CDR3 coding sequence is TGTGCCAGCAGCGTAGGAATTAGCGGGGCATTCTACGAGCAGTACTTC. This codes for CASSVGISGAFYEQYF.

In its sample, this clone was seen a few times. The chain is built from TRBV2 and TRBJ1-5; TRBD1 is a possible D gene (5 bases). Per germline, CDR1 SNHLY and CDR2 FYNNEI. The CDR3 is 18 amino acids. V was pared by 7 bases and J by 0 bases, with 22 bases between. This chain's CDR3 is CASTRRAPDSYSNQPQHF. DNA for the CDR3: TGTGCCAGCACCCGGAGGGCCCCTGACAGTTATAGCAATCAGCCCCAGCATTTT.

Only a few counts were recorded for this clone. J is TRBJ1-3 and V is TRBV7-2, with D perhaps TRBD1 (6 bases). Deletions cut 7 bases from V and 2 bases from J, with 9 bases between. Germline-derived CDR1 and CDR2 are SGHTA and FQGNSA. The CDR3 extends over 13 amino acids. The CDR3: CASTPGAGNTIYF. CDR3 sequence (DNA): TGTGCCAGCACCCCAGGGGCTGGAAACACCATATATTTT.

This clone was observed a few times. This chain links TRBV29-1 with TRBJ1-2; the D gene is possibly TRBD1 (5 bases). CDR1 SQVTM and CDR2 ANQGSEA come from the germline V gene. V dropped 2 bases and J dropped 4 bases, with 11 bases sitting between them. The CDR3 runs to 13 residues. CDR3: CSVERDHFYGYTF. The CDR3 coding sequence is TGCAGCGTTGAACGGGACCACTTCTATGGCTACACCTTC.

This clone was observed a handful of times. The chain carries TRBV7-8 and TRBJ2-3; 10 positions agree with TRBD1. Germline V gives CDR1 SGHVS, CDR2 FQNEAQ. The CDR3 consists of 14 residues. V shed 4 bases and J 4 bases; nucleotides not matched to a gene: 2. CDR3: CASSSDRGSDTQYF. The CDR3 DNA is TGTGCCAGCAGCTCGGACAGGGGGTCAGATACGCAGTATTTT.

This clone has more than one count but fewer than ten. The CDR3 coding sequence is TGTGCCAGCATCCCTATTCAGTACTTC. Protein sequence: CASIPIQYF. V usage is TRBV3-2 and J usage is TRBJ2-4; TRBD2 is the table's D call, not checked against the DNA. TRBV3-2 is a recognized pseudogene. This CDR3 is 9 amino acids long.

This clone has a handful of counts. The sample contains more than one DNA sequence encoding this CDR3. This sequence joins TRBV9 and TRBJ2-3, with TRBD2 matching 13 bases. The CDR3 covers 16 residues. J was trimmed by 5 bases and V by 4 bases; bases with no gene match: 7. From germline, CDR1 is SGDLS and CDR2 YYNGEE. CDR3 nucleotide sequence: TGTGCCAGCAGCTCTAGGACTAGCGGGGGCGGAGATACGCAGTATTTT. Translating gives CASSSRTSGGGDTQYF. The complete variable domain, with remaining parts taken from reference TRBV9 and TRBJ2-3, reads DSGVTQTPKHLITATGQRVTLRCSPRSGDLSVYWYQQSLDQGLQFLIQYYNGEERAKGNILERFSAQQFPDLHSELNLSSLELGDSALYFCASSSRTSGGGDTQYFGPGTRLTVL.

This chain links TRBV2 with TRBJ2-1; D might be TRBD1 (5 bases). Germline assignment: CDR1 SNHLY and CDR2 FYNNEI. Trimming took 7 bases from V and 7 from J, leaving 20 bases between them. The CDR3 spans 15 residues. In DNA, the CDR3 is TGTGCCAGCAAGGTGGGCGTCCTAGGGGAAAATGAGCAGTTCTTC. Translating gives CASKVGVLGENEQFF. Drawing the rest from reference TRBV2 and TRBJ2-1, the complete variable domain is EPEVTQTPSHQVTQMGQEVILRCVPISNHLYFYWYRQILGQKVEFLVSFYNNEISEKSEIFDDQFSVERPDGSNFTLKIRSTKLEDSAMYFCASKVGVLGENEQFFGPGTRLTVL.

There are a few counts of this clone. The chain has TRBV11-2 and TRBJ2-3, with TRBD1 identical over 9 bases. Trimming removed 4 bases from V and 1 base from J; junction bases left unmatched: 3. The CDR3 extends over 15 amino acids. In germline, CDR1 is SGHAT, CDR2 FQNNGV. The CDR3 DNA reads TGTGCCAGCAGCTGGCGGGACAGGGGCACAGATACGCAGTATTTT. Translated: CASSWRDRGTDTQYF.